This paragraph reports one TCR beta chain. The sample comes from a study of blood T cell repertoires in COVID-19. Study in general: COVID-19 samples, acute and convalescent, were from the United States, Italy and Spain. In each case, the material was cDNA or gDNA derived from T cells, B-cell-depleted T cells, or PBMCs.

The CDR3 consists of 14 residues. As originally analysed: Reference gene primer amplification gave nucleated cell count estimates. Some clones are missing from TCRdb's copy, which holds only in-frame ones; the method was immunoSEQ multiplex PCR. The D gene and trimming were derived from the DNA, and the V and J assignments and clone size from that table. The sample has more than 200,000 clones, roughly 90% seen once; the top ten hold 1.5% to 2%. Source material: peripheral blood. This TCR came from a young man with active or convalescent COVID-19. The rearrangement uses TRBV12-1 and TRBJ1-1; TRBD1 is the table's D call, not checked against the DNA. TRBV12-1 is termed a pseudogene. The CDR3 DNA is TGTGCCAGCGGACCCCCGGACAGAGACCTTGAAGCTTTCTTT. The encoded protein is CASGPPDRDLEAFF.